Below are 19 T cell receptor beta chains sequenced from a single sample in a study of naive and memory T cell subsets. Findings and limits, study-wide: Naive repertoires, especially CD8, held a few larger clonotypes, possibly memory cells re-expressing CD45RA.

The beta constant-region primer was an equimolar mix of two oligonucleotides covering TRBC1 and TRBC2. Nested alpha and beta constant-region primers with the SP2 primer drove four PCR rounds on ligated cDNA. Via MiXCR, TCRdb re-called the UMI-ligation and nested PCR reads, giving one row per CDR3 protein. The sample includes 120,000 to 150,000 distinct CDR3 sequences, approximately 20% of them seen just once. Which antigens these TCRs recognize remains unknown. Sequencing input: naive CD8+ T cells from blood. Receptor source: a human donor in good health.

Only a few counts were recorded for this clonotype. The chain employs TRBV29-1 and TRBJ2-1, with D possibly TRBD2 on 6 matching bases. This CDR3 spans 16 amino acids. Trimming stripped 1 base from V and 1 base from J, with 14 bases between. CDR1 is SQVTM, CDR2 ANQGSEA, per germline. CDR3 sequence (DNA): TGCAGCGTTGAAGTACCGCCTAGCGTATCCTACAATGAGCAGTTCTTC. The encoded protein is CSVEVPPSVSYNEQFF.

A few counts support this clonotype. V is TRBV15 and J is TRBJ2-3; D is perhaps TRBD1 (6 bases). Germline V lookup: CDR1 LNHNV, CDR2 YYDKDF (reference sequence). The CDR3 length is 16 residues. V lost 4 bases and J lost 2, with 16 bases in between. As DNA, the CDR3 is TGTGCCACCAGCACCTTACAGGGCTGGGACACAGATACGCAGTATTTT. This sequence encodes CATSTLQGWDTDTQYF.

This clonotype was counted only a few times. The rearrangement uses TRBV12-3 or TRBV12-4 and TRBJ2-3; 8 positions agree with TRBD1. CDR3 length: 15 amino acids. V lost 4 bases to trimming and J lost 2 bases; unmatched junction nucleotides: 5. In DNA form, the CDR3 reads TGTGCCAGCAGTTACGGACAGGGAATCACAGATACGCAGTATTTT. Protein product: CASSYGQGITDTQYF.

This clonotype occurred a few times. J is TRBJ2-5 and V is TRBV11-2; 12 positions match TRBD2. V shed 4 bases, J shed 4 bases, and the junction held 16 bases outside the gene matches. CDR1 is SGHAT and CDR2 is FQNNGV in the germline V gene. The CDR3 is made up of 19 amino acids. CDR3 residues: CASSSPGTGTGLAGETQYF. For the CDR3, the DNA is TGTGCCAGCAGCTCTCCCGGGACAGGAACGGGACTAGCGGGAGAGACCCAGTACTTC.

This clonotype was counted between two and nine times. V and J are TRBV4-1 and TRBJ2-1; TRBD1 aligns across 7 bases. CDR1 MGHRA and CDR2 YSYEKL come from the germline V gene. Trimming at V came to 1 base and at J to 4 bases, leaving 4 bases not matched to a gene. The CDR3 totals 15 residues. The CDR3 bases are TGCGCCAGCAGCCAAGTCCCAGGGGGTTACAATGAGCAGTTCTTC. The encoded protein is CASSQVPGGYNEQFF.

The V gene is TRBV28, the J gene TRBJ2-7; 8 bases map to TRBD2. With 3 bases clipped from V and 2 bases from J, the junction kept 6 bases outside the gene matches. The germline V gene encodes CDR1 MDHEN and CDR2 SYDVKM. The CDR3 is 15 residues long. This chain's CDR3 is CASSFPAGVAYEQYF. The DNA for the CDR3 is TGTGCCAGCAGTTTCCCAGCGGGAGTGGCCTACGAGCAGTACTTC.

The chain couples TRBV28 to TRBJ1-1; no clear D gene. Per the germline V gene, CDR1 is MDHEN and CDR2 is SYDVKM. The CDR3 totals 14 residues. The germline V and J ends were trimmed by 5 bases and 1 base, with 11 bases remaining between them. CDR3 in DNA: TGTGCCAGCAGTAGTGACGCCTGGAACACTGAAGCTTTCTTT. Protein product: CASSSDAWNTEAFF.

The sample holds many counts of this clonotype. This chain uses TRBV7-2 with TRBJ2-1; D remains unclear. Trimming stripped 3 bases from V and 8 bases from J, with 14 bases between. CDR1 is SGHTA and CDR2 is FQGNSA in the germline V gene. The CDR3 extends over 14 amino acids. CDR3 in amino acids: CASSFGQPQDEQFF. CDR3 sequence (DNA): TGTGCCAGCAGCTTCGGTCAACCCCAGGATGAGCAGTTCTTC. Based on the CDR3 plus reference TRBV7-2 and TRBJ2-1, the full variable domain is GAGVSQSPSNKVTEKGKDVELRCDPISGHTALYWYRQSLGQGLEFLIYFQGNSAPDKSGLPSDRFSAERTGGSVSTLTIQRTQQEDSAVYLCASSFGQPQDEQFFGPGTRLTVL.

This rearrangement joins TRBV29-1 to TRBJ2-3; D gene uncertain. V gave up 3 bases and J gave up 2 bases, with 6 bases separating them. This CDR3 has 12 residues. Germline-derived CDR1 and CDR2 are SQVTM and ANQGSEA. DNA of the CDR3: TGCAGCGTTGAGGATGACACAGATACGCAGTATTTT. Translating it yields CSVEDDTDTQYF.

This clonotype was counted a few times. The chain links TRBV20-1 to TRBJ2-7; a weak D match, TRBD2 (6 bases). The V gene lost 7 bases and the J gene lost 3 bases, with 10 bases spanning the gap. This CDR3 has 11 residues. Germline CDR1 is DFQATT and CDR2 is SNEGSKA (reference sequence). This chain's CDR3 is CSGLGGYEQYF. The CDR3 DNA is TGCAGTGGCCTCGGGGGCTACGAGCAGTACTTC.

This clonotype was found a few times. The rearrangement links TRBV28 to TRBJ2-7; 9 bases map to TRBD1. The germline gives CDR1 MDHEN, CDR2 SYDVKM. The J segment lost 9 bases and the V segment lost 6 bases, leaving 12 bases of the junction unmatched. The CDR3 is made up of 14 amino acids. CDR3 DNA sequence: TGTGCCAGCAGACCGGGGACAGGGCGTTCTCGGCAGTACTTC. This codes for CASRPGTGRSRQYF.

A few counts support this clonotype. J is TRBJ2-5 and V is TRBV27; D not certain. This CDR3 is 15 amino acids long. In germline, CDR1 is MNHEY, CDR2 SMNVEV (reference sequence). Between the trimmed V and J ends, which lost 6 bases and 4 bases, there was a span of 18 bases. CDR3 region: CASRSTTFTTETQYF. The CDR3 nucleotides read TGTGCCAGCAGAAGTACCACGTTTACTACAGAGACCCAGTACTTC.

The V and J genes are TRBV6-5 and TRBJ2-1, with D possibly called TRBD1 or TRBD2 (6 bases each). The length of the CDR3 is 12 residues. Germline V gives CDR1 MNHEY, CDR2 SVGAGI. The V end was cut by 2 bases, the J end by 9 bases, with 8 bases between. Here the CDR3 reads CASSYEGGEQFF. For the CDR3, the DNA is TGTGCCAGCAGTTACGAGGGGGGTGAGCAGTTCTTC.

This clonotype has only a few counts. The chain is built from TRBV4-3 and TRBJ2-7, with 9 bases matching TRBD2. Germline trimming cut 3 bases from V and 2 bases from J; bases unmatched to any gene: 5. Per germline, CDR1 LGHNA and CDR2 YSLEER. The CDR3 loop spans 15 amino acids. The CDR3 bases are TGCGCCAGCAGCCAGGTAGCGGGAGCCCCCTACGAGCAGTACTTC. Amino acid sequence: CASSQVAGAPYEQYF.

The V call is TRBV5-1, the J call TRBJ2-7; D may be TRBD1 or TRBD2 (5 bases each). The CDR3 is made up of 14 amino acids. V dropped 7 bases and J dropped 5 bases, with 19 bases sitting between them. The germline gives CDR1 SGHRS, CDR2 YFSETQ. CDR3 in amino acids: CASSEPGREDEQYF. The CDR3, as DNA: TGCGCCAGCTCCGAACCGGGACGAGAGGACGAGCAGTACTTC.

The chain recombines TRBV6-5 with TRBJ1-2; D is undetermined. Germline lookup yields CDR1 MNHEY and CDR2 SVGAGI. Trimming cost V 0 bases and J 6 bases, with 11 bases left between them. The CDR3 has 14 residues. CDR3 DNA sequence: TGTGCCAGCAGTTACTCGCAGCACTGGGATGGCTACACCTTC. Its protein product is CASSYSQHWDGYTF.

The chain recombines TRBV10-2 with TRBJ1-1; no definite D call. Germline V CDR1 and CDR2: WSHSY, SAAADI. The V gene lost 0 bases and the J gene lost 1 base, with 6 bases spanning the gap. The CDR3 sequence is 14 residues long. The CDR3 protein is CASSESNPNTEAFF. The CDR3 coding sequence is TGCGCCAGCAGTGAGTCAAACCCGAACACTGAAGCTTTCTTT.

There are a few counts of this clonotype. V and J are TRBV14 and TRBJ1-2; D is uncertain. Germline V CDR1 and CDR2: SGHDN, FVKESK. This CDR3 contains 12 residues. V dropped 2 bases and J dropped 6 bases, with 7 bases sitting between them. As DNA, the CDR3 is TGTGCCAGCAGCCAACCAGCAGATGGCTACACCTTC. Its protein is CASSQPADGYTF.

The table lists this clonotype with a few counts. This chain connects TRBV5-1 to TRBJ2-1, with D unresolved. There are 12 residues in the CDR3. Per germline, CDR1 SGHRS and CDR2 YFSETQ. V lost 0 bases, J lost 5 bases, and 3 bases lay in between. The CDR3: CASSLDNNEQFF. In nucleotides, the CDR3 is TGCGCCAGCAGCTTGGACAACAATGAGCAGTTCTTC.